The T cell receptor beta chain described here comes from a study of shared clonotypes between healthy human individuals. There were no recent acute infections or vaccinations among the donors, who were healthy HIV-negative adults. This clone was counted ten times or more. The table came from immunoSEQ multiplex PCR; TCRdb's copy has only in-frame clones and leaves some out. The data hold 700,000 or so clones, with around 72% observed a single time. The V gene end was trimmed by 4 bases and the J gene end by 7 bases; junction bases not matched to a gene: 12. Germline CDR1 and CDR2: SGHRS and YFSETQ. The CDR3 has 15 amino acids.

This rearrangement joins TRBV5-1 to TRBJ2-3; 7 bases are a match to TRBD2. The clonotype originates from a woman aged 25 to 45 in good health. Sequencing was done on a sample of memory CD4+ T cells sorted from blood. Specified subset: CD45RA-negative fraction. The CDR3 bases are TGCGCCAGCAGCGCCTCGCGCGGGAGTGGTAATACGCAGTATTTT. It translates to CASSASRGSGNTQYF.